This TCR beta chain was recorded in a study of Ad26.COV2.S vaccination and SARS-CoV-2 variants. The CDR3 sequence is 15 residues long. Germline CDR1 LNHNV, CDR2 YYDKDF (reference sequence). V lost 4 bases, J lost 4 bases, and 13 bases lay in between. Stated treatment: some 20 received Ad26.COV2.S at low or high dose, single or two shots; a few received placebo; per-sample allocation not given. Specimens were obtained on day 63 following the first vaccine or placebo injection. The repertoire was sequenced with immunoSEQ multiplex PCR; TCRdb's copy has only in-frame clones and lacks some. The repertoire holds about 400,000 clones, with about 89% as singletons.

This sequence joins TRBV15 and TRBJ1-4, with a weak D call TRBD1 (6 bases). The sample consisted of peripheral blood, taken in a trial of Ad26.COV2.S vaccine versus placebo. The clonotype comes from a person between 18 and 60 years old who received the Ad26.COV2.S COVID-19 vaccine or a placebo. CDR3 sequence: CATSKGQQGNEKLFF. In DNA, the CDR3 is TGTGCCACCAGCAAAGGACAGCAGGGTAATGAAAAACTGTTTTTT.